Listed here is a single T cell receptor beta chain. Per the germline V gene, CDR1 is SGHNT and CDR2 is YENEEA. The CDR3 has 15 residues. V gave up 1 base and J gave up 5 bases; unmatched junction bases: 5. The entry originates in a study of technical replicates of blood from a few donors. TCRdb keeps only in-frame clones here, not all; method: immunoSEQ multiplex PCR. Of approximately 82,000 clones detected, under 96% appear once; the ten largest clones hold about 0.41%. The chain joins TRBV11-3 to TRBJ2-3; 8 bases match TRBD2. This clonotype originated in a human donor in good health. The sequenced sample was T cells isolated from PBMCs. CDR3 sequence: CASSLGGLEKDTQYF. The CDR3 nucleotides are TGTGCCAGCAGCTTAGGGGGACTAGAGAAAGATACGCAGTATTTT.